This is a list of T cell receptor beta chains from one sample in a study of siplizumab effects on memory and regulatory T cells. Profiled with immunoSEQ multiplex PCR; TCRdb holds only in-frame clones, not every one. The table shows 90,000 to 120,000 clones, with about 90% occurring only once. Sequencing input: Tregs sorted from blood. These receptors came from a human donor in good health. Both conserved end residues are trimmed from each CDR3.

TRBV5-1 ASSSSLGPLNEKLF
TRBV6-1 ASREGEGFTF
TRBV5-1 ASSLPGPRTDTQY
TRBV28 ASSWGLEQY
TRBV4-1 ASSQDLNRGIDRYT
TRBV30 AWSVPARVGQF
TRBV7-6 ASSLRSGANTGELF
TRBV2 ASTRTTNYEQY
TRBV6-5 ASSFAGFVYGYT
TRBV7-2 ASSPAVTSSYEQY
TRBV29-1 SANRGDTEAF
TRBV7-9 ASSLGGGNNKY
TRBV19 ASSDLGVMGNQPQH
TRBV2 ASILGQPTGELF
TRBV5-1 ASSLVLAQETQY
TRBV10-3 AIRQALNQPQH
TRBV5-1 ASSLTGNNYGYT
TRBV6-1 ASSELAGVYEQY
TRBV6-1 ASSEQGGFYEQY
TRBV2 ASSSQRGGRGYT
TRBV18 ASSPTSSGTQY
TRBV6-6 ASSRGGNTEAF
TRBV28 ASSLPILAGRVGVSYEQY
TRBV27 ASSPLGSGRTDEQY
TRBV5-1 ASSINPGQGMVEQY
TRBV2 ASSAPLGTTSGNTIY
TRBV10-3 AISLSGTGTYEQY
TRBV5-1 ASSWEALLRRTYNEQF
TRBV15 ATSRVPGSAVTEAF
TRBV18 ASSPGLVRTDTQY
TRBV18 ASSPIPYEQY
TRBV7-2 ASSLVPDAGEQY
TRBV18 ASSLRDRGYEQY
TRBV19 ASSIDLGDQPQH
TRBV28 ASRLNRATYEQY
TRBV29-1 SVEATYEQY
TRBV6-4 ASSPQPSAYNEQF
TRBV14 ASSPQGGGNEKLF
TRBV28 ASSPWRTSTDTQY
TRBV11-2 ASSSGLAGVPQETQY
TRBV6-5 ASSRRGVDQPQH
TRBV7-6 ASSSIPGGYEQY
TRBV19 ASSMQGSYEQY
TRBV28 ASSFTNTGELF
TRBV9 ASSVSWDSRKETQY
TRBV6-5 ASSPSPGQETQY
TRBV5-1 ASSFGRGGYEQY
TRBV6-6 ASSYSGTGGAGGYT
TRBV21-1 ASSSWTSGTDTQY
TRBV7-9 ASRARGHGYGYT
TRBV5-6 ASSRGRAGETQY
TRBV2 ASRETSGGFYEQY
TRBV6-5 ASKKAREEDYEQY
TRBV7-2 ASSQTGLRGNNEQF
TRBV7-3 ASSFDGSSTDTQY
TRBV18 ASSPGQTYEQY